Shown below are 10 T cell receptor beta chains from a single sample sequenced in a study of control samples from healthy donors and cancer patients. This table comes from immunoSEQ multiplex PCR, and its TCRdb copy is limited to in-frame clones, with some not included. Of just over 80,000 clones listed, around 94% were seen once; the top ten hold around 4.9%. The sample consisted of blood. The source of these receptors is a woman under 30 in good health.

The rearrangement joins TRBV4-3 to TRBJ1-4; TRBD1 matches 9 bases. In germline, CDR1 is LGHNA, CDR2 YSLEER. The CDR3 is made up of 17 amino acids. V gave up 1 base and J gave up 7 bases; unmatched junction bases: 10. CDR3: CASSQVPPGQGGEKLFF. CDR3 bases: TGCGCCAGCAGCCAAGTACCGCCGGGACAGGGAGGTGAAAAACTGTTTTTT.

The rearrangement uses TRBV4-1 and TRBJ2-5; either TRBD1 or TRBD2 may fit D (5 bases each). Per the germline V gene, CDR1 is MGHRA and CDR2 is YSYEKL. Trimming cost V 1 base and J 2 bases, with 20 bases left between them. The CDR3 spans 18 residues. The chain's CDR3 is CASSQVYGTSTVQETQYF. As DNA, the CDR3 is TGCGCCAGCAGCCAAGTATATGGGACGTCAACAGTGCAAGAGACCCAGTACTTC.

The genes are TRBV29-1 and TRBJ2-1; a possible D gene is TRBD1 (5 bases). The CDR3 is made up of 14 amino acids. Looked up from germline, CDR1 is SQVTM and CDR2 is ANQGSEA. The ends were cut back, 6 bases at V and 6 bases at J, with 18 bases in the middle. The CDR3 DNA sequence: TGCAGCGTCTTTTCAGGGTGGGTCATCAATGAGCAGTTCTTC. This sequence encodes CSVFSGWVINEQFF.

As DNA, the CDR3 is TGTGCCAGTAGTATAGATGGCAGGGTTGAAGAGACCCAGTACTTC. This gives the protein CASSIDGRVEETQYF. The V and J genes are TRBV19 and TRBJ2-5; D is perhaps TRBD1 (5 bases). V was shortened by 0 bases and J by 3 bases, with 11 bases between the two germline ends. The CDR3 has 15 residues. In germline, CDR1 is LNHDA, CDR2 SQIVND (reference sequence). The full variable domain, with the rest looked up from reference TRBV19 and TRBJ2-5, is DGGITQSPKYLFRKEGQNVTLSCEQNLNHDAMYWYRQDPGQGLRLIYYSQIVNDFQKGDIAEGYSVSREKKESFPLTVTSAQKNPTAFYLCASSIDGRVEETQYFGPGTRLLVL.

The rearrangement uses TRBV29-1 and TRBJ1-2; D remains unclear. CDR1 and CDR2 from the germline V gene are SQVTM and ANQGSEA. This CDR3 is 14 amino acids long. Trimming cost V 0 bases and J 4 bases, with 12 bases left between them. The CDR3 sequence is CSVEEDIGSYGYTF. The CDR3 DNA follows: TGCAGCGTTGAAGAAGACATCGGGAGCTATGGCTACACCTTC. The full variable domain, rest sourced from reference TRBV29-1 and TRBJ1-2, is SAVISQKPSRDICQRGTSLTIQCQVDSQVTMMFWYRQQPGQSLTLIATANQGSEATYESGFVIDKFPISRPNLTFSTLTVSNMSPEDSSIYLCSVEEDIGSYGYTFGSGTRLTVV.

The chain uses TRBV15 and TRBJ1-1; perhaps TRBD1 as D (6 bases). The CDR3 runs to 17 residues. Germline-derived CDR1 and CDR2 are LNHNV and YYDKDF (reference sequence). Trimming took 2 bases from V and 10 from J, leaving 26 bases between them. CDR3 amino acids: CATSRQPIRDTGPGAFF. In nucleotides, the CDR3 is TGTGCCACCAGCAGACAACCCATCCGGGACACAGGACCAGGAGCTTTCTTT.

The gene calls are TRBV27 and TRBJ2-7; D gene uncertain. CDR1 MNHEY and CDR2 SMNVEV come from the germline V gene (reference sequence). V was cut by 5 bases and J by 4 bases, with 12 bases left in between. The CDR3 has 13 amino acids. CDR3 coding DNA: TGTGCCAGCAGTGGTGATACCTGGTACGAGCAGTACTTC. As protein: CASSGDTWYEQYF.

The chain uses TRBV4-2 and TRBJ1-1; 10 bases agree with TRBD1. J gave up 0 bases and V 2 bases, and 12 bases lay outside the gene matches. The CDR3 spans 19 residues. The germline CDR1 and CDR2 sequences are LGHNA and YNFKEQ. The CDR3: CASSQLSGQGDPLNTEAFF. CDR3 DNA sequence: TGTGCCAGCAGCCAACTTAGTGGACAGGGGGATCCGCTGAACACTGAAGCTTTCTTT.

The V gene is TRBV10-2, the J gene TRBJ2-1, with 10 bases fitting TRBD2. V shed 6 bases, J shed 3 bases, and the junction held 5 bases outside the gene matches. Germline V lookup: CDR1 WSHSY, CDR2 SAAADI. This CDR3 is built from 15 residues. CDR3 in DNA: TGCGCCAGCAGCCCCGGGACTAGCGTCTACAATGAGCAGTTCTTC. It specifies CASSPGTSVYNEQFF.

About this clone itself: At one of its ends the junction is not consistent with the germline gene, which may arise from a read error. V is TRBV19 and J is TRBJ2-2; D call uncertain. Germline V gives CDR1 LNHDA, CDR2 SQIVND (reference sequence). The CDR3 consists of 14 residues. This CDR3 reads CASRASTNTGEPFF. The CDR3 coding sequence is TGTGCCAGTAGGGCGAGCACGAACACCGGAGAGCCGTTTTTT.